This T cell receptor beta chain was captured in a study of graft-versus-host responses after intestinal transplantation. About the study: Each transplant was multivisceral, liver-intestinal, or isolated intestinal. Every recipient underwent anti-thymocyte globulin induction, then tacrolimus and steroids for approximately three years.

The germline gives CDR1 MGHRA, CDR2 YSYEKL. Trimming cost V 4 bases and J 4 bases; bases outside gene matches: 7. The length of the CDR3 is 16 residues. Study findings and constraints: The study associated peak circulating GvH clone levels with early post-transplant HvG declines. GvH clones occurred in recipient marrow; some first appeared in ileum or blood.

TCRdb keeps only in-frame clones here, not all; method: immunoSEQ multiplex PCR. The repertoire has 35,000 to 45,000 clones, about 93% of them found once; the top ten carry approximately 0.76%. Only one count was recorded for this clone. Its antigen is unidentified. This clonotype originated in a human patient who received an intestinal transplant, so some T cells may come from the graft donor. Material: PBMCs, obtained 16 days after intestinal transplant. V gene TRBV4-1 combines with J gene TRBJ2-1; 10 bases line up with TRBD2. DNA of the CDR3: TGCGCCAGCAGCCCCATCCTAGCGGGAGTGTACAATGAGCAGTTCTTC. Amino acids: CASSPILAGVYNEQFF.